One and the same sample provided the 20 T cell receptor beta chains below, sequenced in a study of blood T cell repertoires in COVID-19. Profiled with immunoSEQ multiplex PCR; TCRdb holds only in-frame clones, not every one. Of some 270,000 clones listed, about 85% are singletons. The sample taken for sequencing was PBMCs or T cells enriched from blood (not recorded which). These receptors originate from a woman between 50 and 59 years old who had been exposed to COVID-19.

The chain is built from TRBV28 and TRBJ1-1; D gene unclear. The germline gives CDR1 MDHEN, CDR2 SYDVKM. The CDR3 has 14 amino acids. V gave up 4 bases and J gave up 8 bases, with 17 bases separating them. CDR3 loop: CASSSPSFFLEAFF. CDR3 DNA sequence: TGTGCCAGCAGTTCCCCCTCTTTTTTCTTGGAAGCTTTCTTT.

The rearrangement uses TRBV10-1 and TRBJ2-2, with D perhaps matching TRBD1 (6 bases). Per germline, CDR1 WNHNN and CDR2 SYGVQD (reference sequence). CDR3 length equals 17 residues. The germline V and J ends were trimmed by 6 bases and 0 bases, with 17 bases remaining between them. CDR3 DNA sequence: TGCGCCAGCAGCGGGAACCGGGGACATCCGAACACCGGGGAGCTGTTTTTT. Its protein product is CASSGNRGHPNTGELFF.

V is TRBV29-1 and J is TRBJ2-1; D is unresolved. Germline lookup yields CDR1 SQVTM and CDR2 ANQGSEA. V was trimmed by 4 bases and J by 6 bases, leaving 16 bases between them. There are 14 residues in the CDR3. CDR3 bases: TGCAGCGTTGGCCTAAATCACGGAGTCAATGAGCAGTTCTTC. This codes for CSVGLNHGVNEQFF.

This chain joins TRBV5-1 and TRBJ2-3; D is perhaps TRBD2 (6 bases). Trimming shortened V by 5 bases and J by 2 bases, and 21 bases separated the two germline ends. This CDR3 has 17 residues. Germline values: CDR1 SGHRS, CDR2 YFSETQ. CDR3 protein: CASSSFIRLDLTDTQYF. As DNA, the CDR3 is TGCGCCAGCAGTTCCTTCATTCGACTAGACCTCACAGATACGCAGTATTTT.

The genes are TRBV7-2 and TRBJ2-1, with 7 bases that match TRBD2. V shed 1 base and J 2 bases; nucleotides not matched to a gene: 5. This CDR3 is built from 16 residues. In germline, CDR1 is SGHTA, CDR2 FQGNSA. CDR3 amino acids: CASSLEWLAAYNEQFF. CDR3 sequence (DNA): TGTGCCAGCAGCTTAGAGTGGCTAGCGGCCTACAATGAGCAGTTCTTC.

J is TRBJ1-3 and V is TRBV2; 9 nucleotides align to TRBD1. V dropped 8 bases and J dropped 0; count of bases not matched to a gene: 5. Germline V gene data show CDR1 as SNHLY and CDR2 as FYNNEI. The CDR3 loop spans 15 amino acids. The CDR3 region has the DNA TGTGCCAGCGGACAGGGGACTATCTCTGGAAACACCATATATTTT. It yields the protein CASGQGTISGNTIYF.

The chain links TRBV6-5 to TRBJ2-2; 9 positions agree with TRBD1. V lost 6 bases, J lost 3 bases, and 5 bases stayed unmatched. CDR1 is MNHEY, CDR2 SVGAGI, per germline. The CDR3 covers 15 residues. The CDR3 reads CASSAGDRDTGELFF. CDR3 coding DNA: TGTGCCAGCAGCGCCGGGGACAGGGACACCGGGGAGCTGTTTTTT.

In nucleotides, the CDR3 is TGTGCCAGCAGTGACTCGAGCGTCGCCGGGGAGCTGTTTTTT. It translates to CASSDSSVAGELFF. The chain uses TRBV6-4 and TRBJ2-2; no definite D call. V was pared by 0 bases and J by 6 bases, with 8 bases between. Germline V CDR1 and CDR2: MRHNA, SNTAGT. The CDR3 length is 14 residues.

The chain employs TRBV4-3 and TRBJ1-1; TRBD1 agrees at 7 bases. This CDR3 is built from 14 residues. V was pared by 4 bases and J by 5 bases, with 7 bases of the junction left unmatched. Germline V gives CDR1 LGHNA, CDR2 YSLEER. As DNA, the CDR3 is TGCGCCAGCAGCCCGACGACAGGGTGGACTGAAGCTTTCTTT. Protein: CASSPTTGWTEAFF.

DNA for the CDR3: TGTGCCAGCAGCCCCCGGGGGACTAGCGGGGGGGTTGGTGTCGGGGAGCTGTTTTTT. Translating gives CASSPRGTSGGVGVGELFF. V gene TRBV9 combines with J gene TRBJ2-2; the match to TRBD2 covers 16 bases. Looked up from germline, CDR1 is SGDLS and CDR2 is YYNGEE. Losses at the gene ends were 4 bases for V and 7 bases for J; bases not matched to a gene: 13. CDR3 length equals 19 residues.

V and J are TRBV3-1 (or the pseudogene TRBV3-2) and TRBJ2-2, with a possible D match to TRBD1 (6 bases). Trimming took off 1 base at V and 4 bases at J, with 16 bases between the two ends. The CDR3 totals 17 residues. The germline gives CDR1 LGHDT, CDR2 YNNKEL (reference sequence). CDR3 sequence: CASSQGDRRILTGELFF. In nucleotides, the CDR3 is TGTGCCAGCAGCCAAGGAGACAGGAGAATACTCACCGGGGAGCTGTTTTTT.

The sample holds a few counts of this clone. Other DNA sequences in this sample translate to the same CDR3. This chain joins TRBV19 and TRBJ2-3; D unclear. CDR3 size: 13 residues. Germline CDR1 and CDR2: LNHDA and SQIVND (reference sequence). V was pared by 1 base and J by 5 bases, with 7 bases between. CDR3 sequence (DNA): TGTGCCAGTAGTATAGCCGGCGGAGATACGCAGTATTTT. This translates into CASSIAGGDTQYF.

The chain has TRBV10-2 and TRBJ1-2, with D unclear. Trimming took off 0 bases at V and 4 bases at J, with 9 bases between the two ends. CDR1 is WSHSY, CDR2 SAAADI, per germline. The CDR3 consists of 14 residues. CDR3 sequence: CASSESWAFYGYTF. For the CDR3, the DNA is TGCGCCAGCAGTGAGTCCTGGGCTTTCTATGGCTACACCTTC.

The V gene is TRBV19, the J gene TRBJ1-4; 8 bases map to TRBD1. The CDR3 runs to 15 residues. CDR1 and CDR2 from the germline V gene are LNHDA and SQIVND (reference sequence). V trimming: 3 bases; J trimming: 7 bases; junction bases outside the gene matches: 7. In nucleotides, the CDR3 is TGTGCCAGTAGTATCCAGGGGGCCCGGAGTGAAAAACTGTTTTTT. Encoded protein: CASSIQGARSEKLFF.

The V call is TRBV10-2, the J call TRBJ1-1; D unclear. The V gene lost 4 bases and the J gene lost 0 bases, with 6 bases spanning the gap. Looked up from germline, CDR1 is WSHSY and CDR2 is SAAADI. This CDR3 is built from 13 residues. The chain's CDR3 is CASSGRVNTEAFF. CDR3 nucleotides: TGCGCCAGCAGTGGACGGGTGAACACTGAAGCTTTCTTT.

The chain couples TRBV19 to TRBJ1-1; 7 positions agree with TRBD1. This CDR3 contains 12 residues. V lost 5 bases to trimming and J lost 8 bases; unmatched junction nucleotides: 5. Germline V lookup: CDR1 LNHDA, CDR2 SQIVND (reference sequence). CDR3 sequence (DNA): TGTGCCAGTAGTTACTACAGGGGAGAAGCTTTCTTT. This sequence encodes CASSYYRGEAFF.

The chain uses TRBV5-1 and TRBJ1-1; TRBD1 matches at 11 bases. V shed 0 bases and J 5 bases; nucleotides not matched to a gene: 9. Germline assignment: CDR1 SGHRS and CDR2 YFSETQ. CDR3 length: 17 residues. The CDR3 DNA sequence: TGCGCCAGCAGCTTGGGGACAGGGGGCCAAGTGAGAACTGAAGCTTTCTTT. Amino acids: CASSLGTGGQVRTEAFF.

This rearrangement joins TRBV5-1 to TRBJ2-7; a possible D gene is TRBD2 (6 bases). From germline, CDR1 is SGHRS and CDR2 YFSETQ. V was pared by 0 bases and J by 3 bases, with 13 bases between. This CDR3 is built from 15 residues. CDR3 DNA: TGCGCCAGCAGCTTGGCCGGAGGGGCCGTCTACGAGCAGTACTTC. Protein: CASSLAGGAVYEQYF.

The chain is built from TRBV12-3 or TRBV12-4 and TRBJ1-5, with D hard to call. The CDR3 is made up of 12 amino acids. V lost 4 bases to trimming and J lost 6 bases, with 7 bases between them. The CDR3 nucleotides read TGTGCCAGCAGTTCCAGGTTTCAGCCCCAGCATTTT. Protein: CASSSRFQPQHF.

CDR3 sequence reads: CASVGVGADTQYF. As DNA, the CDR3 is TGTGCCAGTGTAGGCGTCGGGGCAGATACGCAGTATTTT. The chain joins TRBV2 to TRBJ2-3, with D maybe TRBD2 (5 bases). The length of the CDR3 is 13 residues. In germline, CDR1 is SNHLY, CDR2 FYNNEI. With 9 bases removed from V and 4 bases from J, the gap between germline ends came to 14 bases.